These 13 T cell receptor beta chains originate from one sample sequenced in a study of shared clonotypes between healthy human individuals. The assay was immunoSEQ multiplex PCR, and TCRdb's table has in-frame clones only and misses some. The data show 110,000 or so clones, roughly two thirds seen once. The sequencing sample was made of memory CD8+ T cells sorted from blood. Subset described: CD45RO+ cells pooled with CCR7-negative TemRA cells. These receptors all come from a woman in her thirties in good health.

The chain links TRBV19 to TRBJ1-5; D uncertain. V lost 7 bases and J 0 bases, leaving 16 bases between the germline ends. Germline V gives CDR1 LNHDA, CDR2 SQIVND (reference sequence). This CDR3 spans 16 amino acids. The chain's CDR3 is CASMDRQTLSNQPQHF. The CDR3 bases are TGTGCCAGTATGGACCGGCAGACACTTAGCAATCAGCCCCAGCATTTT.

This clone was recorded only once. CDR3 coding DNA: TGTGCCAGCAGCTTAACAGGGGGAGTTATACCCACGGACAATGAGCAGTTCTTC. It encodes CASSLTGGVIPTDNEQFF. This sequence joins TRBV7-3 and TRBJ2-1, with D perhaps TRBD1 (6 bases). The CDR3 extends over 18 amino acids. The V end lost 0 bases, the J end lost 5 bases, and 20 bases lay between the germline ends. CDR1 SGHTA and CDR2 FQGTGA come from the germline V gene.

The rearrangement joins TRBV19 to TRBJ2-1, with 9 bases fitting TRBD2. The V segment lost 4 bases and the J segment 10 bases; nucleotides outside the gene matches: 5. Germline values: CDR1 LNHDA, CDR2 SQIVND (reference sequence). This CDR3 is 13 amino acids long. CDR3 amino acids: CASSTTSGYEQFF. The DNA for the CDR3 is TGTGCCAGTAGTACCACTAGCGGGTACGAGCAGTTCTTC.

This clone was observed many times. This chain connects TRBV6-1 to TRBJ2-7; D possibly corresponds to TRBD2 (5 bases). V was cut by 8 bases and J by 5 bases, with 22 bases left in between. The CDR3 length is 15 residues. Germline V lookup: CDR1 MNHNS, CDR2 SASEGT. CDR3 residues: CASVARVVGGHEQYF. The CDR3 bases are TGTGCCAGCGTTGCTCGGGTGGTAGGAGGCCACGAGCAGTACTTC.

This sequence joins TRBV20-1 and TRBJ2-7, with a possible D match to TRBD1 (6 bases). This CDR3 is built from 11 residues. The ends were cut back, 6 bases at V and 5 bases at J, with 11 bases in the middle. Germline CDR1 DFQATT, CDR2 SNEGSKA (reference sequence). The CDR3 bases are TGCAGTGCGACACAGGGCCACGAGCAGTACTTC. It codes for CSATQGHEQYF.

This clone has a handful of counts. The gene calls are TRBV28 and TRBJ2-1; TRBD2 is a possible D gene (5 bases). The V and J ends lost 1 base and 2 bases respectively, with 9 bases between them. CDR3 length: 15 amino acids. Germline loops: CDR1 MDHEN, CDR2 SYDVKM. The CDR3 DNA follows: TGTGCCAGCAGTTTATTAGCGCCAGCCTACAATGAGCAGTTCTTC. Its translation is CASSLLAPAYNEQFF.

This chain connects TRBV4-2 to TRBJ2-5, with 11 nucleotides matching TRBD2. CDR3 length equals 14 residues. After removal of 5 bases from V and 3 bases from J, the junction contained 2 bases not matched to a gene. Germline-derived CDR1 and CDR2 are LGHNA and YNFKEQ. CDR3 sequence: CASSLGLAEETQYF. The DNA for the CDR3 is TGTGCCAGCAGCTTGGGACTAGCGGAAGAGACCCAGTACTTC.

This chain joins TRBV28 and TRBJ1-2, with D perhaps TRBD1 (6 bases). Germline V gives CDR1 MDHEN, CDR2 SYDVKM. V dropped 2 bases and J dropped 4 bases, with 14 bases sitting between them. The CDR3 is 15 amino acids. The DNA for the CDR3 is TGTGCCAGCAGTTTAGTCGGGGGGCCAGGCTATGGCTACACCTTC. This gives the protein CASSLVGGPGYGYTF.

This clone was seen a few times. This chain uses TRBV15 with TRBJ1-2; tentative D call: TRBD1 (5 bases). Between the trimmed V and J ends, which lost 3 bases and 6 bases, there was a span of 14 bases. Germline CDR1 reads LNHNV; CDR2 reads YYDKDF (reference sequence). The CDR3 is made up of 14 amino acids. As DNA, the CDR3 is TGTGCCACCAGCAGTTATGCAGGGTCGGATGGCTACACCTTC. Protein: CATSSYAGSDGYTF.

The chain is built from TRBV6-5 and TRBJ2-6, with no clear D. The CDR3 loop spans 15 amino acids. Per the germline V gene, CDR1 is MNHEY and CDR2 is SVGAGI. V lost 6 bases, J lost 0 bases, and 9 bases lay in between. In nucleotides, the CDR3 is TGTGCCAGCAGCCGAGATCTCTCTGGGGCCAACGTCCTGACTTTC. Protein sequence: CASSRDLSGANVLTF.

The CDR3 sequence is CASSQGVTSGSDEQYF. The CDR3 DNA reads TGTGCCAGCAGCCAAGGGGTGACTAGCGGGAGTGACGAGCAGTACTTC. The chain joins TRBV4-2 to TRBJ2-7; 12 positions match TRBD2. V lost 1 base, J lost 5 bases, and 6 bases stayed unmatched. Germline CDR1 LGHNA, CDR2 YNFKEQ. This CDR3 contains 16 residues.

The chain recombines TRBV7-6 with TRBJ1-1; D gene ambiguous. The V end was cut by 5 bases, the J end by 0 bases, with 22 bases between. CDR3 size: 18 residues. The germline gives CDR1 SGHVS, CDR2 FNYEAQ. The DNA of the CDR3 is TGTGCCAGCAGCATGGTAGCCCCGACGGGTCACATGAACACTGAAGCTTTCTTT. This sequence encodes CASSMVAPTGHMNTEAFF.

The chain couples TRBV15 to TRBJ1-5; TRBD1 is a possible D gene (5 bases). CDR1 LNHNV and CDR2 YYDKDF come from the germline V gene (reference sequence). The germline V and J ends were trimmed by 3 bases and 0 bases, with 9 bases remaining between them. The CDR3 is 15 amino acids. The CDR3 loop is CATSSRQLSNQPQHF. CDR3 DNA: TGTGCCACCAGCAGCAGACAGCTTAGCAATCAGCCCCAGCATTTT.